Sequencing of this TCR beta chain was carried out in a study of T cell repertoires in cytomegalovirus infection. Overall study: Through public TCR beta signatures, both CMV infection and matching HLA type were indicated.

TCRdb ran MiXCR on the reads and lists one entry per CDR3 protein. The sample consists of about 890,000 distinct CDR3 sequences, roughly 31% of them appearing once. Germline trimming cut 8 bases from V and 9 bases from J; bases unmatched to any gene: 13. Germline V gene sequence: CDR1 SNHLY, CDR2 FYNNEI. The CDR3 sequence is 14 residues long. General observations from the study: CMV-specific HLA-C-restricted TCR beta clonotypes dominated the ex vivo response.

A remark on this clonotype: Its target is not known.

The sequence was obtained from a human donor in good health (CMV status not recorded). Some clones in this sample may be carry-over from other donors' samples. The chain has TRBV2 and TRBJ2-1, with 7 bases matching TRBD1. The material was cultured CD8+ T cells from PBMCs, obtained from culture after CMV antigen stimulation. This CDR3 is CASPGQLTTSEQFF. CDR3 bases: TGTGCCAGCCCGGGACAGTTAACAACTAGTGAGCAGTTCTTC.